The T cell receptor (beta chain) described here comes from a study of shared clonotypes between healthy human individuals. V was cut by 1 base and J by 7 bases, with 10 bases left in between. Germline V gene sequence: CDR1 ENHRY, CDR2 SYGVKD. The CDR3 is made up of 14 amino acids. Assay used: immunoSEQ multiplex PCR; TCRdb lists only in-frame clones, some missing. The table has about 2 million clones, about 95% seen once. Material: naive CD4+ T cells sorted from blood. The subset was: CD45RA+ positively selected. The rearrangement links TRBV10-3 to TRBJ1-4; D perhaps matches TRBD1 (6 bases). The clonotype was recovered from a man aged 18 to 29 in good health. The CDR3 here is CAISEWGGGEKLFF. The CDR3 DNA is TGTGCCATCAGTGAGTGGGGGGGCGGTGAAAAACTGTTTTTT.